The rows below give T cell receptor beta chains drawn from one sample of a study of T-cell reconstitution after alpha-beta-depleted transplantation in children. TCRdb used MiXCR to reprocess the PCR reads, holding one entry per CDR3 protein. The sample yields fewer than 500,000 distinct CDR3 sequences, around two fifths seen once. Sample: PBMCs, taken before TCRalphabeta/CD19-depleted stem cell transplant. Receptors originate from a girl aged 2-10 years with aplastic anemia, due to receive a stem cell transplant. The CDR3 runs from the conserved cysteine through the conserved F or W. A D gene is named only where the DNA matches it firmly. Expanded clones get a size class; other rows say once, few or many, or leave the size out.

j_gene,abundance,len,v_gene,d_gene,CDR3nt,CDR3aa
TRBJ2-2,many,16,TRBV20-1,-,TGCAGTGCTAGTGGAGCGGAAGGCCTGTACACCGGGGAGCTGTTTTTT,CSASGAEGLYTGELFF
TRBJ2-4,few,16,TRBV7-2,-,TGTGCCAGCAGCTTGCAAAGTTCTCTAGCCAAAAACATTCAGTACTTC,CASSLQSSLAKNIQYF
TRBJ2-7,-,13,TRBV7-9,-,TGTGCCAGCAGCCCTCGACAGGACTACGAGCAGTACTTC,CASSPRQDYEQYF
TRBJ1-1,few,14,TRBV11-2,-,TGTGCCAGCAGGGTAAAGGGGCACCGTTTTGAAGCTTTCTTT,CASRVKGHRFEAFF
TRBJ2-3,-,16,TRBV10-3,TRBD2,TGTGCCATCAGTGTAATGGATAGCGGGGGGACAGATACGCAGTATTTT,CAISVMDSGGTDTQYF
TRBJ1-4,many,16,TRBV7-2,-,TGTGCCAGCAGCTTGGTAGGGGCCGGAGGCAATGAAAAACTGTTTTTT,CASSLVGAGGNEKLFF
TRBJ2-3,-,15,TRBV10-2,-,TGCGCCAGCAGAGCGTGGGGACCACGTGGAGATACGCAGTATTTT,CASRAWGPRGDTQYF
TRBJ2-1,once,17,TRBV28,TRBD2,TGTGCCAGCAGTTCCAGACAAATAGCGGGAGGGAGGAGTGAGCAGTTCTTC,CASSSRQIAGGRSEQFF
TRBJ2-7,many,16,TRBV25-1,TRBD2,TGTGCCAGCAGTGAATATCGACTAGCGGGAGGAGGCGAGCAGTACTTC,CASSEYRLAGGGEQYF
TRBJ2-5,-,14,TRBV7-2,-,TGTGCCAGCAGCACAACTAGCCCCCAAGAGACCCAGTACTTC,CASSTTSPQETQYF
TRBJ2-5,-,13,TRBV20-1,-,TGCAGTGCTAGCCGGGCAGCCCGAGAGACCCAGTACTTC,CSASRAARETQYF
TRBJ2-5,-,15,TRBV12-3/TRBV12-4,-,TGTGCCAGCAGTTTTTTGGGGGGGGCCGTGGAGACCCAGTACTTC,CASSFLGGAVETQYF
TRBJ1-2,-,13,TRBV6-1,-,TGTGCCGCCGCTCAGGGAATGCACTATGGCTACACCTTC,CAAAQGMHYGYTF
TRBJ2-7,many,12,TRBV29-1,TRBD1,TGCAGCGTGGATACAGGGGGCTACGAGCAGTACTTC,CSVDTGGYEQYF
TRBJ2-5,many,12,TRBV20-1,-,TGCAGTGCTCCCCGGCAGGGAGAGACCCAGTACTTC,CSAPRQGETQYF
TRBJ2-3,-,13,TRBV28,-,TGTGCCAGCAGTTTAAAAGCCACAGATACGCAGTATTTT,CASSLKATDTQYF
TRBJ2-1,many,12,TRBV7-8,-,TGTGCCAGCAGCCTCACTCGTAATGAGCAGTTCTTC,CASSLTRNEQFF
TRBJ2-3,-,17,TRBV2,TRBD1,TGTGCCAGCAGTGAATTAGAGGGGGCCCCTAGCACAGATACGCAGTATTTT,CASSELEGAPSTDTQYF
TRBJ2-7,-,13,TRBV29-1,-,TGCAGCGTAAGACAGGAACCCCTCTACGAGCAGTACTTC,CSVRQEPLYEQYF
TRBJ1-1,-,14,TRBV20-1,-,TGCAGTGCCACCGATCGACGGAAGAACACTGAAGCTTTCTTT,CSATDRRKNTEAFF
TRBJ1-1,many,15,TRBV5-1,-,TGCGCCAGCAGCCCAAACGGACAGCCGAACACTGAAGCTTTCTTT,CASSPNGQPNTEAFF
TRBJ2-7,many,16,TRBV9,-,TGTGCCAGCAGCGTAGGGGTGGGAGGGGGAACCTACGAGCAGTACTTC,CASSVGVGGGTYEQYF
TRBJ2-1,many,11,TRBV29-1,-,TGCAGCGTTTCAGGGCGGAATGAGCAGTTCTTC,CSVSGRNEQFF
TRBJ2-1,-,11,TRBV7-9,TRBD2,TGTGCCAGCCGGGGGGTGGATGAGCAGTTCTTC,CASRGVDEQFF
TRBJ2-7,-,13,TRBV5-1,-,TGCGCCAGCAGCTTGGAGGACCGCTACGGGCAGTACTTC,CASSLEDRYGQYF
TRBJ2-3,few,13,TRBV6-5,-,TGTGCCAGCAGTTACTCGGCCACAGATACGCAGTATTTT,CASSYSATDTQYF
TRBJ2-3,-,14,TRBV20-1,-,TGCAGTGCAAGCCGGGACTTAAGGGCAGATACGCAGTATTTT,CSASRDLRADTQYF
TRBJ1-6,few,17,TRBV20-1,TRBD1,TGCAGTGCCTACAACGGTCAGGGGGCATCCTATAATTCACCCCTCCACTTT,CSAYNGQGASYNSPLHF
TRBJ2-1,-,15,TRBV6-5,TRBD2,TGTGCCAGCATACTCGGGACTAGAGGGAGCAATGAGCAGTTCTTC,CASILGTRGSNEQFF
TRBJ2-5,-,12,TRBV27,-,TGTGCCAGCACCGATTACAGTCAGACCCAGTACTTC,CASTDYSQTQYF
TRBJ1-5,-,17,TRBV4-1,-,TGCGCCAGCAGCCAAGTGCAAGCACCTTATAGCAATCAGCCCCAGCATTTT,CASSQVQAPYSNQPQHF
TRBJ2-2,few,14,TRBV28,-,TGTGCCAGCAGTGGGGACGCTAACACCGGGGAGCTGTTTTTT,CASSGDANTGELFF
TRBJ1-2,few,13,TRBV29-1,-,TGCAGCGTTGGGGGGGCGGATAACTATGGCTACACCTTC,CSVGGADNYGYTF
TRBJ2-2,-,15,TRBV4-1,TRBD1,TGCGCCAGCAGCCCACAGGGGCTAGGGACCGGGGAGCTGCTTTTT,CASSPQGLGTGELLF
TRBJ1-2,-,14,TRBV7-9,-,TGTGCCAGCAGCTATGACAGAAATAACTATGGCTACACCTTC,CASSYDRNNYGYTF
TRBJ1-1,-,15,TRBV5-1,-,TGCGCCAGCAGCGGATCGGGCGGGATGAACACTGAAGCTTTCTTT,CASSGSGGMNTEAFF
TRBJ2-3,many,15,TRBV5-1,TRBD1,TGCGCCAGCAGCTTTGGGGACAGATACACAGATACGCAGTATTTT,CASSFGDRYTDTQYF
TRBJ2-3,-,15,TRBV6-5,TRBD2,TGTGCCAGCAGTTACTCGGCGGGAGTTCAAGATACGCAGTATTTT,CASSYSAGVQDTQYF
TRBJ1-5,-,12,TRBV20-1,-,TGCAGTGCTGCAGGGGGCAATCAGCCCCAGCATTTT,CSAAGGNQPQHF
TRBJ2-7,many,13,TRBV20-1,-,TGCAGTGCCCCCCAGGGAAGCCCCTACGAGCAGTACTTC,CSAPQGSPYEQYF
TRBJ2-3,-,13,TRBV6-1,-,TGTGCCAGCAACCCAGGACAGCCAGATACGCAGTATTTT,CASNPGQPDTQYF
TRBJ2-4,few,14,TRBV5-4,TRBD2,TGTGCCAGCAGCTGGGGACTAGCAGCAAACATTCAGTACTTC,CASSWGLAANIQYF
TRBJ2-6,many,15,TRBV3-1,-,TGTGCCAGCAGCGGACACGTGTGGGGGGCCAACGTCCTGACTTTC,CASSGHVWGANVLTF
TRBJ2-3,once,13,TRBV20-1,-,TGCAGTGCTAGAGTAGTAGCGGAAGATACGCAGTATTTT,CSARVVAEDTQYF
TRBJ2-1,many,16,TRBV7-7,TRBD2,TGTGCCAGCAGCTTACCGGGGGGGGAGGTTTACAATGAGCAGTTCTTC,CASSLPGGEVYNEQFF
TRBJ2-3,-,15,TRBV9,TRBD2,TGTGCCAGCAGCCCACCTAGCGGGGTCAAGGATACGCAGTATTTT,CASSPPSGVKDTQYF
TRBJ1-1,-,12,TRBV20-1,-,TGCAGTGGCACAAGGGTGGACACTGAAGCTTTCTTT,CSGTRVDTEAFF
TRBJ2-2,-,15,TRBV2,-,TGTGCCAGCAGTGACCCTGCTAGGGCCACCGGGGAGCTGTTTTTT,CASSDPARATGELFF
TRBJ1-1,few,14,TRBV5-1,-,TGCGCCAGCAGCTTGGTGTCCGAGAACACTGAAGCTTTCTTT,CASSLVSENTEAFF
TRBJ1-6,few,15,TRBV5-1,TRBD1,TGCGCCAGCAGCGTGGGACAGCCGGGGAATTCACCCCTCCACTTT,CASSVGQPGNSPLHF
TRBJ2-1,many,11,TRBV20-1,-,TGCAGTGCTAGATCACCCAATGAGCAGTTCTTC,CSARSPNEQFF
TRBJ1-2,-,14,TRBV28,-,TGTGCCAGCAGTCCCGGACTAAATCCCTATGGCTACACCTTC,CASSPGLNPYGYTF
TRBJ2-4,many,13,TRBV11-1,-,TGTGCCAGCAGCCGCCCCTCCGAAAACATTCAGTACTTC,CASSRPSENIQYF